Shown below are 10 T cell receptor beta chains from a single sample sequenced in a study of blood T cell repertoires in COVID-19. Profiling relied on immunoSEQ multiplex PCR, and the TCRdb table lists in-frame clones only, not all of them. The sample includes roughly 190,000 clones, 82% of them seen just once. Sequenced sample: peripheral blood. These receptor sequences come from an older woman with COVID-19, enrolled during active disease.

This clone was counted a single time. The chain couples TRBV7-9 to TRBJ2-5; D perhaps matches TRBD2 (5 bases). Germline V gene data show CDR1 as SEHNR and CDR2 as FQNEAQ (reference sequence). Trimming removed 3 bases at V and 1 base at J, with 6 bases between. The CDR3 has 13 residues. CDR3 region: CASSFGGQETQYF. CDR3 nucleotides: TGTGCCAGCAGCTTTGGAGGCCAAGAGACCCAGTACTTC.

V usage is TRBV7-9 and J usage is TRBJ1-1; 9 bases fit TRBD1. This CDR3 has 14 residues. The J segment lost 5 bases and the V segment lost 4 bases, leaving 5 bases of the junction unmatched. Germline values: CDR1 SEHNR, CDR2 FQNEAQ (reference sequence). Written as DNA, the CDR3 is TGTGCCAGCAGCTCTTACAGGGGGCGTACTGAAGCTTTCTTT. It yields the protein CASSSYRGRTEAFF.

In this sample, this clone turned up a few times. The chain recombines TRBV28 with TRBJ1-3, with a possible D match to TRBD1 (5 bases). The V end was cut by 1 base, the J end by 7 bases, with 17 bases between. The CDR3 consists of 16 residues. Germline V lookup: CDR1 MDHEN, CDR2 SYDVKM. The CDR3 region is CASSLYFGSRGNTIYF. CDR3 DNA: TGTGCCAGCAGTTTATACTTCGGGTCCCGGGGGAACACCATATATTTT.

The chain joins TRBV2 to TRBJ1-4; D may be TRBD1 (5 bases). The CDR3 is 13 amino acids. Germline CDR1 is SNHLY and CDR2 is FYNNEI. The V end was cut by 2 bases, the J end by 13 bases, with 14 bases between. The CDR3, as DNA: TGTGCCAGCAGTGAATTTAAGGTGCAGGGACTGTTTTTT. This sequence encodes CASSEFKVQGLFF. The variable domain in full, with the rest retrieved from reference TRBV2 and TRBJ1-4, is EPEVTQTPSHQVTQMGQEVILRCVPISNHLYFYWYRQILGQKVEFLVSFYNNEISEKSEIFDDQFSVERPDGSNFTLKIRSTKLEDSAMYFCASSEFKVQGLFFGSGTQLSVL.

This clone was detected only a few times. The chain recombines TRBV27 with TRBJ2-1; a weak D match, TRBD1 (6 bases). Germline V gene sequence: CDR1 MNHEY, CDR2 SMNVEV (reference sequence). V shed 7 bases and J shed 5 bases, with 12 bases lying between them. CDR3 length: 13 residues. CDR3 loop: CASKPDRNNEQFF. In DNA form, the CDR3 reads TGTGCCAGCAAGCCGGACAGAAACAATGAGCAGTTCTTC.

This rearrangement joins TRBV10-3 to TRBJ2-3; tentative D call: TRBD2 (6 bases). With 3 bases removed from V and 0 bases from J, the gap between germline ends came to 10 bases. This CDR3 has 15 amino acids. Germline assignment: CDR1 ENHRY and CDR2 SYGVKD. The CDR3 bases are TGTGCCATCAGTGAAGGGAGCGGGAGCACAGATACGCAGTATTTT. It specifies CAISEGSGSTDTQYF.

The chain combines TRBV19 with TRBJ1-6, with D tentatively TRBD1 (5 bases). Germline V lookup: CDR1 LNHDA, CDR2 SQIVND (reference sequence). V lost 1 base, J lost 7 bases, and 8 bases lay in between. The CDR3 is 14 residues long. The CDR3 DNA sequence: TGTGCCAGTAGTATAGGCCCAGGGAATTCACCCCTCCACTTT. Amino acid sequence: CASSIGPGNSPLHF.

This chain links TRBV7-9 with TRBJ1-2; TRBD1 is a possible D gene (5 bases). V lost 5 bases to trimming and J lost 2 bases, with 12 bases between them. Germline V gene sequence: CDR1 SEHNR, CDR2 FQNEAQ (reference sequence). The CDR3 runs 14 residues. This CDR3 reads CASSPRTSNYGYTF. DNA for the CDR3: TGTGCCAGCAGCCCTCGGACATCGAACTATGGCTACACCTTC.

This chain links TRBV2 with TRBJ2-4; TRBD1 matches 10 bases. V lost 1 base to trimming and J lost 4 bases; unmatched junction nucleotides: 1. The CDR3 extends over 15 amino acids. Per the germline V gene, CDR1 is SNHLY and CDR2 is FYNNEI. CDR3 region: CASSEGGQGKNIQYF. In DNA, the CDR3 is TGTGCCAGCAGTGAAGGGGGACAGGGGAAAAACATTCAGTACTTC.

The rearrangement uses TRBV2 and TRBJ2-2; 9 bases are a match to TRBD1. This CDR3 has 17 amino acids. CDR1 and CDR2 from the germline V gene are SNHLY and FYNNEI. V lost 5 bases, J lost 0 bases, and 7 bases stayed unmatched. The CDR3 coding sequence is TGTGCCAGCAGTCGCGGACAGGGGACAGCGAACACCGGGGAGCTGTTTTTT. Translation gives CASSRGQGTANTGELFF.